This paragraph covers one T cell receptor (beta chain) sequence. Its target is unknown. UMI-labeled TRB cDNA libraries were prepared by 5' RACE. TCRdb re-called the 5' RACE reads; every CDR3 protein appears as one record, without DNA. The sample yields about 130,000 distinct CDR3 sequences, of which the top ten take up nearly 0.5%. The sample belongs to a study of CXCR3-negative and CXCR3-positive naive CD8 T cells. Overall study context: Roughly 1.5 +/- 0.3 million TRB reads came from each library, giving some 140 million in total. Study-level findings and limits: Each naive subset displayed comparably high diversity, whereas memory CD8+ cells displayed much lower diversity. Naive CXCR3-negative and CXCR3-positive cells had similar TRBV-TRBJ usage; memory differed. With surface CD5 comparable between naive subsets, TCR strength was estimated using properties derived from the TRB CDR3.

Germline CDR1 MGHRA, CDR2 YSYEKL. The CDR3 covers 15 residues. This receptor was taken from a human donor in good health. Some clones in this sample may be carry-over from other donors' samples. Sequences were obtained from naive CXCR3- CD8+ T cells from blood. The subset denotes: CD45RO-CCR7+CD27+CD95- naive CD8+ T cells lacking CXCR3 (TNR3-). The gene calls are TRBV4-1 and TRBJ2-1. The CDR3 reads CASSQFSSSYNEQFF.